These T cell receptor beta chains were read from a single sample in a study of regulatory T cells in long-lasting Graves disease. Each CDR3 protein is one row after TCRdb ran MiXCR on the multiplex PCR reads. The data hold 200,000 to 250,000 distinct CDR3 sequences, with roughly a fifth observed a single time. The input for sequencing was peripheral blood mononuclear cells (PBMCs), taken at new diagnosis, from a patient treated with antithyroid drugs. These TCRs come from a female donor with Graves disease. Each CDR3 is given with its conserved first and last residue. Fields, in order: CDR3 protein, CDR3 length, D gene, clone size, J gene, V gene. A D gene is named only where the DNA matches it firmly. Clone size is shown for a subset of rows, as once, few, many or a class of expanded clone.

CDR3 protein: CSARDQWRTSTDTQYF
CDR3 length: 16
D gene: -
clone size: many
J gene: TRBJ2-3
V gene: TRBV20-1

CDR3 protein: CASSPLTVTNTGELFF
CDR3 length: 16
D gene: -
clone size: many
J gene: TRBJ2-2
V gene: TRBV7-2

CDR3 protein: CASSSHGGSSYEQYF
CDR3 length: 15
D gene: -
clone size: few
J gene: TRBJ2-7
V gene: TRBV7-2

CDR3 protein: CASSQQSGTAYEQYF
CDR3 length: 15
D gene: TRBD1
clone size: many
J gene: TRBJ2-7
V gene: TRBV11-2

CDR3 protein: CASKGGPGANVLTF
CDR3 length: 14
D gene: -
clone size: many
J gene: TRBJ2-6
V gene: TRBV6-4

CDR3 protein: CASSPPTGGSGYTF
CDR3 length: 14
D gene: TRBD1
clone size: many
J gene: TRBJ1-2
V gene: TRBV2

CDR3 protein: CASTQGRRTEAFF
CDR3 length: 13
D gene: -
clone size: -
J gene: TRBJ1-1
V gene: TRBV6-1

CDR3 protein: CASSIRTSGRGTGELFF
CDR3 length: 17
D gene: TRBD2
clone size: many
J gene: TRBJ2-2
V gene: TRBV7-2

CDR3 protein: CASSPRSDKETQYF
CDR3 length: 14
D gene: -
clone size: many
J gene: TRBJ2-5
V gene: TRBV5-1

CDR3 protein: CASRGTGGRTEAFF
CDR3 length: 14
D gene: TRBD1
clone size: -
J gene: TRBJ1-1
V gene: TRBV2

CDR3 protein: CASSASGSGPQETQYF
CDR3 length: 16
D gene: -
clone size: many
J gene: TRBJ2-5
V gene: TRBV7-9

CDR3 protein: CASSARGGTGELFF
CDR3 length: 14
D gene: -
clone size: -
J gene: TRBJ2-2
V gene: TRBV18

CDR3 protein: CASSFTGGGETQYF
CDR3 length: 14
D gene: TRBD2
clone size: many
J gene: TRBJ2-5
V gene: TRBV5-4

CDR3 protein: CASSPTKSYEQYF
CDR3 length: 13
D gene: -
clone size: many
J gene: TRBJ2-7
V gene: TRBV10-1

CDR3 protein: CATSDALAGGWNEQFF
CDR3 length: 16
D gene: TRBD2
clone size: many
J gene: TRBJ2-1
V gene: TRBV24-1

CDR3 protein: CASSDMLDQPQHF
CDR3 length: 13
D gene: -
clone size: -
J gene: TRBJ1-5
V gene: TRBV6-2/TRBV6-3